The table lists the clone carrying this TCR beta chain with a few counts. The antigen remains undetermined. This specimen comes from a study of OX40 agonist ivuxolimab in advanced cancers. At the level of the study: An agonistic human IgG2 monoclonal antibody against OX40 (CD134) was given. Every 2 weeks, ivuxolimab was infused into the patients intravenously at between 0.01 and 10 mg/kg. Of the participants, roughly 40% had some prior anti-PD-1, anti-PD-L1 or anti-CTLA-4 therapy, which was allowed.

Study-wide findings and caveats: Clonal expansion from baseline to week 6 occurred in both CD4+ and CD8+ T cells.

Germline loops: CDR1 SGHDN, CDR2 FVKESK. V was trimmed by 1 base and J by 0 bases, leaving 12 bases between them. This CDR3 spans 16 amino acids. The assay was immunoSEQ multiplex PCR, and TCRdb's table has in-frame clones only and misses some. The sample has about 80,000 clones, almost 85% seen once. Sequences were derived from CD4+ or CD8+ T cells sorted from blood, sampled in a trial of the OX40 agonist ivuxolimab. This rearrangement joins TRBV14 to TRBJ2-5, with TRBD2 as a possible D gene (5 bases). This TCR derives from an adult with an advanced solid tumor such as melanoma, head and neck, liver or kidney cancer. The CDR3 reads CASSQVGGSHQETQYF. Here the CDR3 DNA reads TGTGCCAGCAGCCAAGTAGGAGGATCGCACCAAGAGACCCAGTACTTC.